This TCR beta chain appears in the sequencing data of a study of monozygotic twins with cystic fibrosis. Deletions cut 2 bases from V and 0 bases from J, with 10 bases between. The CDR3 runs to 15 residues. Germline CDR1 reads PRHDT; CDR2 reads FYEKMQ (reference sequence). Sequenced by immunoSEQ multiplex PCR; TCRdb stores in-frame clones only, minus some. The sample has tens of thousands of clones; approximately 96% are singletons. The sample consisted of blood. V gene TRBV13 combines with J gene TRBJ1-1; D remains ambiguous. This receptor was identified in a girl aged 2 to 10 with cystic fibrosis. CDR3 residues: CASSLRVGLNTEAFF. The CDR3 region has the DNA TGTGCCAGCAGCTTAAGAGTTGGGTTGAACACTGAAGCTTTCTTT.